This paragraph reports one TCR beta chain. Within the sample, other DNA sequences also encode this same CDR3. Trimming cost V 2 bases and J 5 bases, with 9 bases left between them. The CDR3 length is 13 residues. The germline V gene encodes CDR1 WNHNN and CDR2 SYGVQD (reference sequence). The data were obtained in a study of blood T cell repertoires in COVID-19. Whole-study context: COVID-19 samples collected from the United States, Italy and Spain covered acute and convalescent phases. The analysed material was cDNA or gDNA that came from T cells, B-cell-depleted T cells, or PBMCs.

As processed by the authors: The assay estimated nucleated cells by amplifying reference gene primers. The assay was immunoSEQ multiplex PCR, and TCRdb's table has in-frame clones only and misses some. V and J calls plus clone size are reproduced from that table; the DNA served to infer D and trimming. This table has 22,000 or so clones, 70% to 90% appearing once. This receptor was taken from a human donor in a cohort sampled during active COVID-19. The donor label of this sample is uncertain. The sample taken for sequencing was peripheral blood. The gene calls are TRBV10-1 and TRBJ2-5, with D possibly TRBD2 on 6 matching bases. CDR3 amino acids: CASSEGGRETQYF. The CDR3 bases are TGCGCCAGCAGTGAGGGAGGGCGGGAGACCCAGTACTTC.